The present T cell receptor beta chain was sequenced within a study of T cells after yellow fever vaccination. Overall study: The SMART-Seq v4 Ultra Low Input method served to prepare the low-cell-number fractions.

The CDR3 totals 15 residues. Germline V lookup: CDR1 SGHDN, CDR2 FVKESK. V was trimmed by 1 base and J by 0 bases, leaving 8 bases between them. In TCRdb, the 5' RACE reads were re-called with MiXCR into one record per CDR3 protein. The sample lists 300,000 to 350,000 distinct CDR3 sequences; roughly 4.3% were seen once. This clonotype was observed a handful of times. This TCR came from a man between 18 and 35 years old who received the YFV17D yellow fever vaccine. The sample in question was PBMCs, obtained 5 days after the yellow fever booster vaccination. This rearrangement joins TRBV14 to TRBJ2-3; no reliable D call. CDR3 sequence: CASSQGIISTDTQYF. The CDR3 bases are TGTGCCAGCAGCCAAGGGATAATAAGCACAGATACGCAGTATTTT.